This T cell receptor (beta chain) is drawn from a study of naive and memory T cell subsets. Study-level findings and limits: Each distinct alpha or beta sequence counts as one clonotype.

Germline loops: CDR1 DFQATT, CDR2 SNEGSKA (reference sequence). This CDR3 comprises 16 residues. V lost 4 bases to trimming and J lost 5 bases, with 21 bases between them. Both TRBC1 and TRBC2 were covered by a beta constant-region primer of two equimolar oligonucleotides. Ligated cDNA was amplified by four rounds of PCR with nested alpha and beta constant-region primers and SP2. TCRdb reprocessed the UMI-ligation and nested PCR reads via MiXCR and lists one record per CDR3 protein. The sample consists of more than 100,000 distinct CDR3 sequences, around a third of them appearing once. This clonotype was seen a handful of times. The antigen is not known.

Sequencing was done on a sample of central memory CD4+ T cells from blood. The TCR sequence derives from a human donor in good health. The chain is built from TRBV20-1 and TRBJ2-1; possible D gene TRBD1, 5 bases. The CDR3 spells CSAMSPLGDTNNEQFF. The CDR3 bases are TGCAGTGCTATGTCCCCCCTAGGGGATACGAACAATGAGCAGTTCTTC.